These 12 T cell receptor beta chains were all obtained from the same sample, sequenced in a study of regulatory T cells. Amplification used 52 TRBV primers and 13 TRBJ primers. Only in-frame clones appear in the TCRdb table, and some are missing; sequencing was by immunoSEQ multiplex PCR. The repertoire holds some 30,000 clones, 93% seen once, with 0.85% to 1% in the top ten. Study-level points and caveats: Hydrophobic residues at CDR3 positions 6 and 7 were enriched in conventional CD4+ T cells of CD3G-deficient patients.

The antigens of these receptors remain unknown. The specimen sequenced was conventional CD4+ T cells sorted from blood. The receptors originated from a child aged 2 to 15 with CD3G deficiency.

This chain joins TRBV28 and TRBJ1-5; D unresolved. V lost 6 bases to trimming and J lost 6 bases, with 15 bases between them. From germline, CDR1 is MDHEN and CDR2 SYDVKM. The CDR3 is 14 amino acids. CDR3 protein: CASRKDNPSQPQHF. The CDR3, as DNA: TGTGCCAGCAGGAAAGACAATCCTAGTCAGCCCCAGCATTTT.

This chain links TRBV28 with TRBJ1-1; the D is unclear. The length of the CDR3 is 14 residues. V was cut by 5 bases and J by 3 bases, with 13 bases left in between. The germline V gene has CDR1 MDHEN and CDR2 SYDVKM. In nucleotides, the CDR3 is TGTGCCAGCAGTCTTCGCAATCGGGACACTGAAGCTTTCTTT. Translating it yields CASSLRNRDTEAFF.

The chain joins TRBV7-2 to TRBJ2-1, with TRBD2 matching over 11 bases. Trimming at V came to 5 bases and at J to 9 bases, leaving 12 bases not matched to a gene. Per the germline V gene, CDR1 is SGHTA and CDR2 is FQGNSA. The CDR3 has 16 amino acids. The CDR3 is CASSPRVAGGPAEQFF. As DNA, the CDR3 is TGTGCCAGCAGCCCCCGGGTAGCGGGAGGGCCGGCTGAGCAGTTCTTC.

This chain joins TRBV21-1 and TRBJ1-6; the tabulated D call, TRBD1, remains unverified against the DNA. TRBV21-1 is termed a pseudogene. The CDR3 covers 15 residues. CDR3 protein: CASRPGTGDNSPLHF. The CDR3 region has the DNA TGTGCCAGCAGACCCGGGACAGGGGACAACTCACCCCTCCACTTT.

This clone was seen only once. The gene calls are TRBV6-6 and TRBJ2-7, with D possibly called TRBD1 or TRBD2 (5 bases each). The CDR3 covers 13 residues. Trimming pared 1 base from V and 4 bases from J, leaving 8 bases between. Germline V gene lookup returns CDR1 MNHNY and CDR2 SVGAGI (reference sequence). The CDR3 bases are TGTGCCAGCAGTTACTTCAGGGAGTACGAGCAGTACTTC. It specifies CASSYFREYEQYF.

This clone showed up just once. The CDR3 nucleotides read TGCGCCAGCGCGACGGGACAGGGGAACTATGGCTACACCTTC. It codes for CASATGQGNYGYTF. The chain combines TRBV5-1 with TRBJ1-2, with 10 bases aligning to TRBD1. This CDR3 contains 14 residues. The germline V gene encodes CDR1 SGHRS and CDR2 YFSETQ. V was clipped by 7 bases and J by 2 bases; unmatched bases: 5.

The chain joins TRBV28 to TRBJ2-7; D might be TRBD1 (6 bases). The CDR3 loop spans 14 amino acids. Per the germline V gene, CDR1 is MDHEN and CDR2 is SYDVKM. V gave up 5 bases and J gave up 7 bases, with 18 bases separating them. In DNA, the CDR3 is TGTGCCAGCAGTATGTACAGGGTCCCAGGAGAGCAGTACTTC. This encodes CASSMYRVPGEQYF.

This chain uses TRBV21-1 with TRBJ1-5; no check of the table's D call, TRBD1, against the DNA was made. TRBV21-1 is described as a pseudogene. This CDR3 is built from 19 residues. CDR3 amino acids: CAPVPPLGTEKLLNQPQHF. CDR3 bases: TGTGCCCCCGTACCACCTCTTGGGACAGAGAAACTCCTGAATCAGCCCCAGCATTTT.

The rearrangement uses TRBV5-1 and TRBJ2-5; D is possibly TRBD1 (5 bases). V was trimmed by 4 bases and J by 1 base, leaving 11 bases between them. The CDR3 has 14 amino acids. Germline assignment: CDR1 SGHRS and CDR2 YFSETQ. CDR3 amino acids: CASSEGALQETQYF. In nucleotides, the CDR3 is TGCGCCAGCAGCGAAGGGGCACTCCAAGAGACCCAGTACTTC.

The chain has TRBV28 and TRBJ2-1; D unresolved. Germline V gene sequence: CDR1 MDHEN, CDR2 SYDVKM. The CDR3 totals 17 residues. V was trimmed by 1 base and J by 2 bases, leaving 15 bases between them. The DNA for the CDR3 is TGTGCCAGCAGTTTATTCGGGCGCGGATATACCTACAATGAGCAGTTCTTC. This codes for CASSLFGRGYTYNEQFF.

V and J are TRBV6-1 and TRBJ2-1; the match to TRBD1 covers 7 bases. CDR3 length equals 15 residues. Per germline, CDR1 MNHNS and CDR2 SASEGT. V dropped 6 bases and J dropped 2; count of bases not matched to a gene: 7. CDR3: CASRTTGVAYNEQFF. The CDR3 nucleotides are TGTGCCAGCAGGACTACAGGGGTCGCCTACAATGAGCAGTTCTTC.

The V gene is TRBV6-6, the J gene TRBJ1-2; 9 bases agree with TRBD1. Trimming cost V 2 bases and J 3 bases; bases outside gene matches: 7. CDR1 and CDR2 from the germline V gene are MNHNY and SVGAGI (reference sequence). The CDR3 length is 16 residues. The CDR3 sequence is CASSYVQGARDYGYTF. In nucleotides, the CDR3 is TGTGCCAGCAGTTACGTACAGGGGGCGCGAGACTATGGCTACACCTTC.